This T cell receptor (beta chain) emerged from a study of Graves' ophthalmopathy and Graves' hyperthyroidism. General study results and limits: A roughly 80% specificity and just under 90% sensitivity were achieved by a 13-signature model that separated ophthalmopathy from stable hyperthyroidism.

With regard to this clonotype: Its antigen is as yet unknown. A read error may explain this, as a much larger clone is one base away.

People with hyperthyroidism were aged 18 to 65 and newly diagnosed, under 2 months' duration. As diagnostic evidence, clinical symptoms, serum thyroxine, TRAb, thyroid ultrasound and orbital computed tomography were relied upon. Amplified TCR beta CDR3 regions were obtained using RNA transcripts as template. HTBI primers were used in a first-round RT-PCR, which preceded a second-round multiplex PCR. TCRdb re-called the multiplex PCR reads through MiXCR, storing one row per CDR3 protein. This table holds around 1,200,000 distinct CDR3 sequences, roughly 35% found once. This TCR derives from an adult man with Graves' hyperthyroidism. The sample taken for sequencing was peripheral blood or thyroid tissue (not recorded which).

The CDR3: CAISHVNQPQHF. The DNA for the CDR3 is TGCGCCATCAGCCACGTCAATCAGCCCCAGCATTTT. J is TRBJ1-5 and V is TRBV4-1; no definite D call. Germline lookup yields CDR1 MGHRA and CDR2 YSYEKL. The CDR3 runs to 12 residues.